This T cell receptor (beta chain) was observed in a study of T cell responses to AZD1222 COVID-19 vaccine. Study-level results: At 160-218 and 743-854, vaccine-associated CD4 TCRs were dominant, and they spanned spike. After two AZD1222 doses, spike-specific TCR breadth and depth rose versus day 0. Nearly half of the spike-specific TCRs reportedly recognize variant regions that carry no mutations.

This clone was observed a handful of times. The target antigen is unknown. The data were produced by immunoSEQ multiplex PCR, yet TCRdb's version contains in-frame clones alone and is incomplete. Found here are over 60,000 clones, roughly 80% of them singletons; the top ten hold about 14%. V lost 3 bases to trimming and J lost 5 bases, with 22 bases between them. The germline V gene has CDR1 SNHLY and CDR2 FYNNEI. The CDR3 has 17 amino acids. V gene TRBV2 combines with J gene TRBJ1-1; no definite D call. The receptor was isolated from an adult who received the AZD1222 COVID-19 vaccine. The sequenced sample was peripheral blood, obtained 28 days after the second AZD1222 dose. This CDR3 is CASSDLIVRRRWTEAFF. In nucleotides, the CDR3 is TGTGCCAGCAGTGATCTGATAGTCAGGAGACGATGGACTGAAGCTTTCTTT. Drawing the rest from reference TRBV2 and TRBJ1-1, the complete variable domain is EPEVTQTPSHQVTQMGQEVILRCVPISNHLYFYWYRQILGQKVEFLVSFYNNEISEKSEIFDDQFSVERPDGSNFTLKIRSTKLEDSAMYFCASSDLIVRRRWTEAFFGQGTRLTVV.